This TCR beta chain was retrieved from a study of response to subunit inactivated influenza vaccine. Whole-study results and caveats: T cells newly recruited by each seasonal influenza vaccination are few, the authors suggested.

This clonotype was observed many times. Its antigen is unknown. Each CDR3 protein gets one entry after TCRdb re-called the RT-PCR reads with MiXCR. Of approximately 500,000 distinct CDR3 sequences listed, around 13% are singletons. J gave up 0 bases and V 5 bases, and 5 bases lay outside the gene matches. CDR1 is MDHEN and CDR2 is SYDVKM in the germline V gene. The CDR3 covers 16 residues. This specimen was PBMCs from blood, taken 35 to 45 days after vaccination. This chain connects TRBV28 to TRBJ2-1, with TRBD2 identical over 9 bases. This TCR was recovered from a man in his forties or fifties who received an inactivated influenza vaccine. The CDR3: CASSNPSGNSYNEQFF. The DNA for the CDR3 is TGTGCCAGCAGTAACCCTAGCGGGAACTCCTACAATGAGCAGTTCTTC.